Each of the 21 T cell receptor beta chains below was sequenced from the same sample in a study of post-analysis software for immune sequencing data (dated by TCRdb to about 2015). The antigens for these receptors are not known. What the research found in general, with its limitations: Patients showed significantly higher frequencies than controls for about 5 TRBV segments, among them TRBV5-6, TRBV5-1 and TRBV20-1.

Library generation was performed with PCR. Sequencing was carried out with an Illumina HiSeq 2500. To reduce PCR and sequencing biases, unique molecular identifiers were built into the TCR beta cDNA libraries. The public reads were reprocessed in TCRdb via fastp at Q25 and MiXCR, keeping in-frame beta chains. Here each entry gathers all rows of one CDR3 protein and keeps the most common genes and DNA. The sample table holds about 190,000 distinct CDR3 sequences, of which around 30% were seen once. The ten largest clones represent 3% to 3.5% of the sample. The material sequenced was blood. The receptors originated from a girl under 18 with multiple sclerosis.

The chain recombines TRBV6-1 with TRBJ1-1; D uncertain. Deletions cut 5 bases from V and 0 bases from J, with 7 bases between. The CDR3 covers 13 residues. Germline CDR1 reads MNHNS; CDR2 reads SASEGT. The CDR3, as DNA: TGTGCCAGCAGTACTAACCTGAACACTGAAGCTTTCTTT. This encodes CASSTNLNTEAFF.

Comments on this clonotype: Possible read error: a much larger clone is one base away. The CDR3 does not close with the conserved phenylalanine or tryptophan, likely indicating a read error. The CDR3 here is CASSQKGNYGYTL. The CDR3 region has the DNA TGTGCCAGCAGCCAAAAGGGAAACTATGGCTACACCTTA. The chain combines TRBV3-1 with TRBJ1-2, with D unclear. Germline V gene data show CDR1 as LGHDT and CDR2 as YNNKEL (reference sequence). Trimming removed 2 bases from V and 2 bases from J, with 6 bases in between. The CDR3 runs to 13 residues.

This clonotype was observed a handful of times. V is TRBV29-1 and J is TRBJ2-7; D is possibly TRBD1 (6 bases). CDR3 size: 13 residues. Looked up from germline, CDR1 is SQVTM and CDR2 is ANQGSEA. V lost 1 base to trimming and J lost 2 bases, with 9 bases between them. The CDR3 spells CSVEGGTTYEQYF. CDR3 in DNA: TGCAGCGTTGAAGGAGGGACAACCTACGAGCAGTACTTC.

The CDR3 region has the DNA TGTGCCAGCAGTTTGTACATTCCTAGCACAGATGTGCAGTATTTT. Amino acids: CASSLYIPSTDVQYF. The chain carries TRBV12-3 or TRBV12-4 and TRBJ2-3; weak D call: TRBD2 (5 bases). Trimming pared 3 bases from V and 11 bases from J, leaving 21 bases between. The CDR3 has 15 residues.

There are many counts of this clonotype. This rearrangement joins TRBV3-1 to TRBJ2-1; D gene uncertain. V was clipped by 3 bases and J by 0 bases, with 6 bases between them. The CDR3 consists of 14 residues. The V gene's germline CDR1 is LGHDT and CDR2 YNNKEL (reference sequence). CDR3 amino acids: CASSQGGSYNEQFF. The CDR3 DNA reads TGTGCCAGCAGCCAGGGCGGCTCCTACAATGAGCAGTTCTTC.

This clonotype was seen a few times. The chain carries TRBV27 and TRBJ1-2, with TRBD1 matching over 12 bases. The CDR3 extends over 15 amino acids. Germline trimming cut 3 bases from V and 8 bases from J; bases unmatched to any gene: 7. Germline CDR1 reads MNHEY; CDR2 reads SMNVEV (reference sequence). The chain's CDR3 is CASSFRGQGAWGYTF. DNA of the CDR3: TGTGCCAGCAGTTTTAGGGGACAGGGGGCGTGGGGCTACACCTTC.

V gene TRBV4-1 combines with J gene TRBJ1-2; the match to TRBD1 covers 7 bases. Germline V gene data show CDR1 as MGHRA and CDR2 as YSYEKL. The CDR3 is made up of 16 amino acids. After removal of 1 base from V and 3 bases from J, the junction contained 8 bases not matched to a gene. The CDR3 spells CASSQVGGTGDYGYTF. CDR3 nucleotides: TGCGCCAGCAGCCAAGTAGGCGGAACAGGGGACTATGGCTACACCTTC.

The chain couples TRBV6-5 to TRBJ2-1; 9 bases map to TRBD2. Trimming at V came to 6 bases and at J to 3 bases, leaving 9 bases not matched to a gene. Germline V gene sequence: CDR1 MNHEY, CDR2 SVGAGI. The CDR3 consists of 16 residues. As DNA, the CDR3 is TGTGCCAGCAGCTACCGCGGGGGGGGAAACTACAATGAGCAGTTCTTC. It encodes CASSYRGGGNYNEQFF.

This clonotype was detected only a few times. The CDR3 loop reads CASSHVGGGNTEAFF. CDR3 DNA sequence: TGTGCCAGCAGCCACGTGGGCGGGGGGAACACTGAAGCTTTCTTT. The V and J genes are TRBV3-1 and TRBJ1-1; weak D call: TRBD1 (5 bases). The CDR3 extends over 15 amino acids. V lost 3 bases and J lost 1, with 12 bases in between. Germline V CDR1 and CDR2: LGHDT, YNNKEL (reference sequence).

The table lists this clonotype with many counts. In DNA, the CDR3 is TGTGCCAGCAGCAACGAAAGGGGGCTCCGCGAGCAGTACTTC. Residues: CASSNERGLREQYF. This chain joins TRBV28 and TRBJ2-7; 7 nucleotides line up with TRBD1. The germline CDR1 and CDR2 sequences are MDHEN and SYDVKM. J was trimmed by 6 bases and V by 6 bases; bases with no gene match: 11. This CDR3 comprises 14 residues.

The gene calls are TRBV6-6 and TRBJ1-4, with D unclear. Looked up from germline, CDR1 is MNHNY and CDR2 is SVGAGI (reference sequence). The CDR3 runs to 13 residues. Trimming removed 6 bases at V and 8 bases at J, with 13 bases between. CDR3 sequence reads: CASSLRTGEKLFF. The DNA for the CDR3 is TGTGCCAGCAGCCTACGGACTGGAGAAAAACTGTTTTTT.

The chain uses TRBV20-1 and TRBJ2-3; 9 positions agree with TRBD1. CDR3 length equals 15 residues. Germline CDR1 and CDR2: DFQATT and SNEGSKA (reference sequence). V lost 2 bases and J lost 0; bases outside the gene matches: 3. CDR3 sequence: CSARPGTGSTDTQYF. CDR3 in DNA: TGCAGTGCTAGACCCGGGACAGGGAGCACAGATACGCAGTATTTT.

In its sample, this clonotype was seen many times. The chain couples TRBV28 to TRBJ2-7, with D hard to call. Trimming pared 1 base from V and 6 bases from J, leaving 4 bases between. The CDR3 sequence is 11 residues long. Germline V gives CDR1 MDHEN, CDR2 SYDVKM. The CDR3 is CASSLLSEQYF. For the CDR3, the DNA is TGTGCCAGCAGTTTATTGAGCGAGCAGTACTTC. Looking up the rest from reference TRBV28 and TRBJ2-7 gives the full variable domain: DVKVTQSSRYLVKRTGEKVFLECVQDMDHENMFWYRQDPGLGLRLIYFSYDVKMKEKGDIPEGYSVSREKKERFSLILESASTNQTSMYLCASSLLSEQYFGPGTRLTVT.

Comment on this clonotype: A much larger clone differs by one base, so this may be a read error. The rearrangement uses TRBV29-1 and TRBJ2-5; D may be TRBD2 (5 bases). The CDR3 loop spans 13 amino acids. Trimming cost V 5 bases and J 11 bases, with 21 bases left between them. CDR1 and CDR2 (germline): SQVTM, ANQGSEA. The CDR3 nucleotides read TGCAGCGTTACCCCCGGCGGACTCAATGAGCAGTACTTC. It translates to CSVTPGGLNEQYF. The full variable domain, its missing parts supplied by reference TRBV29-1 and TRBJ2-5, is SAVISQKPSRDICQRGTSLTIQCQVDSQVTMMFWYRQQPGQSLTLIATANQGSEATYESGFVIDKFPISRPNLTFSTLTVSNMSPEDSSIYLCSVTPGGLNEQYFGPGTRLLVL.

This clonotype was picked up a small number of times. V and J are TRBV4-1 and TRBJ1-5; 10 bases align to TRBD1. The V segment lost 6 bases and the J segment 4 bases; nucleotides outside the gene matches: 9. Germline V CDR1 and CDR2: MGHRA, YSYEKL. CDR3 length: 16 amino acids. CDR3 in DNA: TGCGCCAGCAGTCCCGGGGACAGGGGTGGAAATCAGCCCCAGCATTTT. Its protein product is CASSPGDRGGNQPQHF.

Comment on this clonotype: This may stem from a read error, because a much larger clone lies one nucleotide away. The genes are TRBV15 and TRBJ2-7; 11 positions match TRBD1. Germline CDR1 LNHNV, CDR2 YYDKDF (reference sequence). This CDR3 is built from 13 residues. The CDR3 DNA is TGTGCCAACAGCAAGGGACAGGGGGACGAGCAGTACTTC. It specifies CANSKGQGDEQYF.

The CDR3 DNA reads TGTGCCAGTAGTATAGACTCGGGGGATGAGCAGTTCTTC. Protein: CASSIDSGDEQFF. The chain links TRBV19 to TRBJ2-1; possible D gene TRBD2, 6 bases. Trimming removed 0 bases from V and 8 bases from J, with 8 bases in between. CDR3 length equals 13 residues. Germline V gene lookup returns CDR1 LNHDA and CDR2 SQIVND (reference sequence).

This clonotype came up many times. The chain joins TRBV29-1 to TRBJ2-3, with D unclear. Germline CDR1 is SQVTM and CDR2 is ANQGSEA. This CDR3 contains 11 residues. V was clipped by 3 bases and J by 0 bases, with 1 base between them. The CDR3 coding sequence is TGCAGCGTTGACAGCACAGATACGCAGTATTTT. It is translated as CSVDSTDTQYF.

The chain links TRBV2 to TRBJ1-2, with D unclear. The CDR3 is 12 residues long. The germline V and J ends were trimmed by 3 bases and 4 bases, with 6 bases remaining between them. Per germline, CDR1 SNHLY and CDR2 FYNNEI. CDR3 sequence: CASSEGCYGYTF. CDR3 in DNA: TGTGCCAGCAGTGAGGGTTGCTATGGCTACACCTTC.

This clonotype was counted between two and nine times. CDR3 bases: TGTGCCAGCAGCTTAGCCCAGGGAGGGACCCAGTACTTC. Translation: CASSLAQGGTQYF. This chain connects TRBV7-9 to TRBJ2-5; a possible D gene is TRBD2 (6 bases). Germline-derived CDR1 and CDR2 are SEHNR and FQNEAQ (reference sequence). Trimming removed 0 bases from V and 7 bases from J, with 9 bases in between. This CDR3 region has 13 residues.

The rearrangement links TRBV28 to TRBJ1-5, with D perhaps matching TRBD1 (5 bases). The CDR3 sequence is 18 residues long. In germline, CDR1 is MDHEN, CDR2 SYDVKM. The germline V and J ends were trimmed by 2 bases and 3 bases, with 20 bases remaining between them. The CDR3 region has the DNA TGTGCCAGCAGTTTACCCTTAGGACGGCGGGGGTACAATCAGCCCCAGCATTTT. Translated: CASSLPLGRRGYNQPQHF.